This T cell receptor beta chain was obtained from a study of response to subunit inactivated influenza vaccine (dated by TCRdb to 2016 to 2019). For context, the study as a whole: The study used deep quantitative T cell receptor repertoire profiling to track responses to a trivalent subunit inactivated influenza vaccine.

This clonotype was detected a few times. Its antigen specificity is not known. No much larger clone exists at a distance of one base, and base qualities are not known. V loses 7 bases at its end and J loses 3 bases; junction bases beyond the gene matches: 8. The CDR3 goes from the cysteine to the phenylalanine over 15 residues. CDR3 DNA is the only sequence kept; it has 45 bases, read in frame from the first base. The library was obtained by RT-PCR. These reads were obtained on an Illumina HiSeq 2500. Using fastp at Q25 and MiXCR, TCRdb reprocessed the public reads and kept productive beta chains. Rows are unified per CDR3 protein, each entry keeping the most common DNA and genes. This sample holds about 700,000 distinct CDR3 sequences; around 15% were observed only once. The top ten hold less than 8.5% of the sample. On the study overall, not on this receptor specifically: The authors suggested that each seasonal influenza vaccination may recruit only a limited number of new T cells.

The receptor was isolated from a man in his fifties or sixties who received an inactivated influenza vaccine. Donor details come from another sample of the same person, matched by shared clones. Here the chain combines TRBV12-3 or TRBV12-4 and TRBJ1-4, and TRBD1 matches 7 of the central bases. Sequences were derived from PBMCs from blood, sampled 14 to 15 days before vaccination. The CDR3 protein: CASNPTGTANEKLFF. The nucleotide sequence is given as TGTGCCAGCAATCCTACCGGGACAGCTAATGAAAAACTGTTTTTT.